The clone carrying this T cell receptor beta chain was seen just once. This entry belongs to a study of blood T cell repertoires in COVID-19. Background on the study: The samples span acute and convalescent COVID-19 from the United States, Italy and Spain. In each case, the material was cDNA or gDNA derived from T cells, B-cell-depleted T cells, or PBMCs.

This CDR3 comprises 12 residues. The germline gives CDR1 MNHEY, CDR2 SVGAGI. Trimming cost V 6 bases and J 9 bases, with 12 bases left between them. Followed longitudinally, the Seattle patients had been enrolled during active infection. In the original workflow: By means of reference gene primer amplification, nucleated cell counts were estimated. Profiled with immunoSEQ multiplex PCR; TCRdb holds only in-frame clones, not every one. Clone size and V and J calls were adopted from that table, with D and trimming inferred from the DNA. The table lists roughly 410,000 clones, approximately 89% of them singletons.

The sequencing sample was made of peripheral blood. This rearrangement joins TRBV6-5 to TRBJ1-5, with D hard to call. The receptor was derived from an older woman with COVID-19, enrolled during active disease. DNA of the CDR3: TGTGCCAGCAGCTTCCTTCGGGGGCCCCAGCATTTT. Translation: CASSFLRGPQHF.